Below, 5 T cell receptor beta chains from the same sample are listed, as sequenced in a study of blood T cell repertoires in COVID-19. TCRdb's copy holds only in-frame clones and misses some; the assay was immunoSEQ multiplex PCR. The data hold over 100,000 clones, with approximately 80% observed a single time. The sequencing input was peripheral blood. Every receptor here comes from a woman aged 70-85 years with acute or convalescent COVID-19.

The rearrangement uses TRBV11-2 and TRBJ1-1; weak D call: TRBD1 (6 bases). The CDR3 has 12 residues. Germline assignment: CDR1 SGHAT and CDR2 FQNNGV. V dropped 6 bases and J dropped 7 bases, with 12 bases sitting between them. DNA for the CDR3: TGTGCCAGCAGTTTTACAGGGAGTGAAGCTTTCTTT. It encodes CASSFTGSEAFF.

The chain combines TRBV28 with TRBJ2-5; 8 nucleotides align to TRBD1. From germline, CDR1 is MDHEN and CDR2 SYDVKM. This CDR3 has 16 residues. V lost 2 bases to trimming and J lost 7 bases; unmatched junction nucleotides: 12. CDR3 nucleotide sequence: TGTGCCAGCAGTTTACTCCTAGGACAGGGCTTAGGGACCCAGTACTTC. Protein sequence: CASSLLLGQGLGTQYF.

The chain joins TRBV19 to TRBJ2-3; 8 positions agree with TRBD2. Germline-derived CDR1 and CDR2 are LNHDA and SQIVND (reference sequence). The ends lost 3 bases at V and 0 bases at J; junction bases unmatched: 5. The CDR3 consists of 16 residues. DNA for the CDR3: TGTGCCAGTAGTATGTCGGCGGGGGGTAGCACAGATACGCAGTATTTT. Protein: CASSMSAGGSTDTQYF.

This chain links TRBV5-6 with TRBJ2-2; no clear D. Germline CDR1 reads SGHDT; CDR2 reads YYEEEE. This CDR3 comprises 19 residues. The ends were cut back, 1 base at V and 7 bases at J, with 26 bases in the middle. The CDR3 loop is CASSLRSPTLGFDFGELFF. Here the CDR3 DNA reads TGTGCCAGCAGCTTGAGGTCCCCAACTCTAGGCTTTGACTTCGGGGAGCTGTTTTTT.

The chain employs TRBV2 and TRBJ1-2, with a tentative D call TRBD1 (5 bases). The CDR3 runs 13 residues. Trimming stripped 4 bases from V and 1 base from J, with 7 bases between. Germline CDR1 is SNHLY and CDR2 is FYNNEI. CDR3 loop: CASSGQINYGYTF. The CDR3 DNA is TGTGCCAGCAGTGGACAGATTAACTATGGCTACACCTTC.